This T cell receptor beta chain came from a study of T cell responses to AZD1222 COVID-19 vaccine. Repertoires were generated with immunoSEQ multiplex PCR, while TCRdb's copy carries only in-frame clones and drops some. Of roughly 130,000 clones in the sample, 91% were seen once. This CDR3 region has 15 residues. Germline loops: CDR1 MNHEY, CDR2 SVGAGI. V was pared by 7 bases and J by 0 bases, with 13 bases between. The receptor comes from an adult in good health. The specimen comprised peripheral blood, sampled on day 0 of AZD1222 vaccination. This chain joins TRBV6-5 and TRBJ2-1; no firm D call. The CDR3 spells CASKGGRSSYNEQFF. CDR3 nucleotide sequence: TGTGCCAGCAAAGGCGGAAGGAGCTCCTACAATGAGCAGTTCTTC.